The text below deals with one TCR beta chain. Time point given: before trial treatment. Nivolumab, ipilimumab, aspirin, low-dose cyclophosphamide and low-dose radiotherapy were all administered to the donors. The patients who were eligible all carried advanced solid tumors that lacked tumor-infiltrating lymphocytes, meaning the tumors were TIL-negative. The sample belongs to a study of low-dose radiotherapy and immunotherapy resistance in tumors. Study in general: Intravenous administration to patients comprised nivolumab at 240 mg every two weeks and ipilimumab at 1 mg/kg every six weeks. Intravenous cyclophosphamide at 200 mg/m2 preceded radiation and immunotherapy by one day, every two weeks.

Deletions cut 0 bases from V and 0 bases from J, with 11 bases between. From germline, CDR1 is KGHDR and CDR2 SFDVKD. The CDR3 covers 17 residues. Priming of first-strand cDNA relied on TRAV- and TRBV-specific primers (covering alpha and beta chains). The PCR that amplified TCRs ran for roughly 20 cycles, relying on a constant-region primer and a V-primer adapter. Each CDR3 protein is one row after TCRdb ran MiXCR on the reads. The table records 64,000 or so distinct CDR3 sequences, more than 20% of them present only once. Sequences were derived from PBMCs, sampled before treatment. This sequence originates from a male donor with rectosigmoid adenocarcinoma. V gene TRBV24-1 combines with J gene TRBJ2-1; possibly TRBD2 for D (5 bases). CDR3 sequence reads: CATSDLPSPSSYNEQFF. DNA for the CDR3: TGTGCCACCAGTGATTTGCCTAGCCCGAGCTCCTACAATGAGCAGTTCTTC.